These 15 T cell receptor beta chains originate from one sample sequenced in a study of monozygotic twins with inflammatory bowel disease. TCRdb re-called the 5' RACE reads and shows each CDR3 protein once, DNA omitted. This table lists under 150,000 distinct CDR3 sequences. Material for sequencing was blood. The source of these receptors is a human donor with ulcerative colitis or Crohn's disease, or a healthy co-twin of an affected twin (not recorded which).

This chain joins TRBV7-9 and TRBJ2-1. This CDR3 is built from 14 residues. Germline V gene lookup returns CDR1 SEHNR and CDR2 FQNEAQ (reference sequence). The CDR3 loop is CASSLTESYNEQFF.

This chain's CDR3 is CASSISSVFEAFF. The chain combines TRBV6-5 with TRBJ1-1. CDR1 and CDR2 (germline): MNHEY, SVGAGI. The CDR3 has 13 amino acids.

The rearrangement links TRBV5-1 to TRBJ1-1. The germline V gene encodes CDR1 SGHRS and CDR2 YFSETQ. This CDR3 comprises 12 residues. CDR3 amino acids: CASSEPGLEAFF.

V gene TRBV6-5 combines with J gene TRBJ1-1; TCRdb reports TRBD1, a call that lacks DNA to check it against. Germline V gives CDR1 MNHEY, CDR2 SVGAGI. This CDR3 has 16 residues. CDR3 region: CASSYSRGAYRTEAFF.

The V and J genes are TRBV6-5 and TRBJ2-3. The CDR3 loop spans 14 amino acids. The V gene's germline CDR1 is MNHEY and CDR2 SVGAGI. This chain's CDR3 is CASSYRQSTDTQYF.

The CDR3 sequence is CSAPGQGGGEQYF. The chain joins TRBV20-1 to TRBJ2-7; the D call of TRBD1 rests on TCRdb alone, since no DNA is present to check it. The CDR3 extends over 13 amino acids. The germline CDR1 and CDR2 sequences are DFQATT and SNEGSKA (reference sequence).

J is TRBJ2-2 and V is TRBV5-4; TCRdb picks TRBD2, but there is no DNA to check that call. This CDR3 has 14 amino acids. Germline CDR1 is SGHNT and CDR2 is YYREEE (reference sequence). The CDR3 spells CASSSAGRAGELFF.

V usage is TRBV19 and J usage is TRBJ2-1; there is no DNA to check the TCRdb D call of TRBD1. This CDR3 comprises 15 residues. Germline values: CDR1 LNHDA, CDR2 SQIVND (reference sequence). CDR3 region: CASCRGGDYYNEQFF. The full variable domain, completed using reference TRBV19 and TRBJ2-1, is DGGITQSPKYLFRKEGQNVTLSCEQNLNHDAMYWYRQDPGQGLRLIYYSQIVNDFQKGDIAEGYSVSREKKESFPLTVTSAQKNPTAFYLCASCRGGDYYNEQFFGPGTRLTVL.

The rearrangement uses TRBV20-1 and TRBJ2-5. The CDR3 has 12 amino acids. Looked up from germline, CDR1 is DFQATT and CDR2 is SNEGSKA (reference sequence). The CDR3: CSARFFQETQYF.

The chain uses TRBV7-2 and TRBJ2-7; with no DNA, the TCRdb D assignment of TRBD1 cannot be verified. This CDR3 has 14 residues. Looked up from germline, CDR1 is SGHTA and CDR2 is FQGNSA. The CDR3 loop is CASSPGQSSYEQYF. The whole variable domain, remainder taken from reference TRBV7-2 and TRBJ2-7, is GAGVSQSPSNKVTEKGKDVELRCDPISGHTALYWYRQSLGQGLEFLIYFQGNSAPDKSGLPSDRFSAERTGGSVSTLTIQRTQQEDSAVYLCASSPGQSSYEQYFGPGTRLTVT.

The CDR3 loop is CSVGPGGSYNEQFF. The rearrangement uses TRBV29-1 and TRBJ2-1. The CDR3 consists of 14 residues. CDR1 is SQVTM, CDR2 ANQGSEA, per germline.

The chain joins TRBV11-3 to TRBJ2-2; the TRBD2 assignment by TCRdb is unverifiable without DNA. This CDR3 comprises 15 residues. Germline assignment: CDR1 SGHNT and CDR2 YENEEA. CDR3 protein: CASSSTKEGTGELFF.

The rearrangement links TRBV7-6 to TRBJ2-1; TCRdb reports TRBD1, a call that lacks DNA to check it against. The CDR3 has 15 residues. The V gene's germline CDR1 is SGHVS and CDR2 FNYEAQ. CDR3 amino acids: CASRSSGGSKGEQFF.

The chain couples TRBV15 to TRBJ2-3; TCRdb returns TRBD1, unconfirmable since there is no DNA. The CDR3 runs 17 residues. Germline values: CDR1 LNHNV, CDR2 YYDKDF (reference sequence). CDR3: CATSRVPREDYTDTQYF. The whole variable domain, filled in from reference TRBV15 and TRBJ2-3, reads DAMVIQNPRYQVTQFGKPVTLSCSQTLNHNVMYWYQQKSSQAPKLLFHYYDKDFNNEADTPDNFQSRRPNTSFCFLDIRSPGLGDTAMYLCATSRVPREDYTDTQYFGPGTRLTVL.

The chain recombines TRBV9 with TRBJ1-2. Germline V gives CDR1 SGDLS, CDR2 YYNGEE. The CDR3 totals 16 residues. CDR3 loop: CASSVVPEGPSYGYTF. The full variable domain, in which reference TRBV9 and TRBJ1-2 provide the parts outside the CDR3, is DSGVTQTPKHLITATGQRVTLRCSPRSGDLSVYWYQQSLDQGLQFLIQYYNGEERAKGNILERFSAQQFPDLHSELNLSSLELGDSALYFCASSVVPEGPSYGYTFGSGTRLTVV.